This T cell receptor beta chain derives from a study of blood T cell repertoires in COVID-19 (dated by TCRdb to between 2020 and 2021). Some background on the complete study: The collaborator samples originated in the United States, Italy and Spain and spanned the acute and convalescent phases of COVID-19. The prospective study material was composed of cDNA or gDNA derived from T cells, B-cell-depleted T cells, or PBMCs. Subjects who had been exposed to COVID-19, were actively infected with it, or had recovered from it provided the deeply sampled blood TCRbeta repertoires that made up the dataset. A freely available public database, intended as a resource for researchers studying the immune response to SARS-CoV-2, is where the repertoires were released. Samples were obtained from the ongoing ImmuneRACE study (first 160 participants) and from roughly 1,300 subjects provided by 6 global collaborators. Nearly every sample came with metadata listing a de-identified subject ID, COVID-19 status, age in years and sex. Where HLA class I and class II types were available, the types were taken from metadata supplied by the sample provider, not from assay-based typing. What the work shows at the level of the full study, not this receptor alone: The quantity of clinical and demographic metadata differed by source and by participant and was supplied without curation.

Collaborating institutions collected whole blood in K2EDTA tubes following their own protocols. For TCRbeta analysis, collaborators shipped samples as frozen whole blood, isolated PBMCs, or DNA extracted from either of those sample types. The immunoSEQ Assay, a bias-controlled multiplex PCR, was used to amplify TCRbeta CDR3 regions from genomic DNA. From the authors' description of their analysis: Within the assay, amplification of reference gene primers was used to estimate how many nucleated cells each sample contained. Sequence reads were collapsed and filtered to measure the absolute abundance of every unique TCRbeta CDR3 rearrangement. For each sample, productive Simpson clonality was calculated by taking the square root of Simpson's diversity index across productive rearrangements. Not all clones reach the TCRdb copy of this immuneACCESS table, which keeps in-frame sequences only. Checked studies attribute under half of the gap to unresolved V genes and leave the rest unexplained. V and J calls and clone size follow that table, whereas D and trimming were derived from the DNA. Present in this sample are over 70,000 clones, approximately 85% of which were seen just once. Clones ranked in the top ten supply about 4.6% of the sample.

CDR1 and CDR2, looked up from the germline V gene, are SGHTA and FQGNSA. Ends trimmed: V by 0 bases, J by 4 bases; bases unmatched to a gene: 7. Including cysteine and phenylalanine, the CDR3 has 16 amino acids. Only CDR3 DNA remains: 48 bases, in frame from the first base. A remark on this clone: Its antigen is not yet known. The sample holds no much larger clone one base away, and base qualities are not on file.

The source material was peripheral blood. The chain is assembled from TRBV7-2 and TRBJ1-2, and 8 junctional nucleotides match TRBD1. This clonotype was sampled from a man older than 75 with acute or convalescent COVID-19. The bases read TGTGCCAGCAGCTTAGCTGGGACAGGTCCCAGCTATGGCTACACCTTC. Translated, it reads CASSLAGTGPSYGYTF.